This is a list of T cell receptor beta chains from one sample in a study of T cell changes during pregnancy in multiple sclerosis. TCRdb's copy holds only in-frame clones and misses some; the assay was immunoSEQ multiplex PCR. The sample has around 70,000 clones; over 80% are singletons. The sample was peripheral blood, taken before pregnancy. The receptors originated from a female donor with multiple sclerosis, enrolled in a pregnancy study. Each CDR3 is given with its conserved first and last residue. The D gene is left open where the match is weak.

TRBJ2-2 | TRBD2 | TRBV4-1 | TGCGCCAGCAGCCCAAGGACTAGCGAGTTCGCGAACACCGGGGAGCTGTTTTTT | CASSPRTSEFANTGELFF
TRBJ2-5 | TRBD2 | TRBV29-1 | TGCAGCGTTGGGGGCCTAGCGGGAGGGATACGCGTGGAGACCCAGTACTTC | CSVGGLAGGIRVETQYF
TRBJ1-2 | - | TRBV7-9 | TGTGCCAGCAGCCCGAGGGGGGCGGGGGCGTCAGGCTATGGCTACACCTTC | CASSPRGAGASGYGYTF
TRBJ2-3 | - | TRBV19 | TGTGCCAGTAGTATAGGGGCAGTCATAGATACGCAGTATTTT | CASSIGAVIDTQYF
TRBJ2-7 | TRBD1 | TRBV9 | TGTGCCAGCAGCGCCGAGGACAGGGGGCCCCCCTACGAGCAGTACTTC | CASSAEDRGPPYEQYF
TRBJ2-2 | TRBD2 | TRBV11-3 | TGTGCCAGCAGCTTAGTAGGGCGGGAGGCAGCCGGGGAGCTGTTTTTT | CASSLVGREAAGELFF
TRBJ2-5 | - | TRBV7-2 | TGTGCCAGCAGCCCCTGGGGGGAAGGGGAGACCCAGTACTTC | CASSPWGEGETQYF
TRBJ2-1 | TRBD2 | TRBV11-3 | TGTGCCAGCAGCCCTAGCGGGAGGGTTGAAGAGCAGTTCTTC | CASSPSGRVEEQFF
TRBJ1-1 | - | TRBV27 | TGTGCCAGCAGTCCTGGACTGCTGAACACTGAAGCTTTCTTT | CASSPGLLNTEAFF
TRBJ2-7 | - | TRBV4-3 | TGCGCCAGCAGCCAAGATCGGCGGGTCTCCTACGAGCAGTACTTC | CASSQDRRVSYEQYF
TRBJ2-5 | - | TRBV19 | TGTGCCAGTAGTATACAGGGAGGAACAAAAGAGACCCAGTACTTC | CASSIQGGTKETQYF
TRBJ1-2 | TRBD1 | TRBV2 | TGTGCCAGCACCTTTGGGCACAGGGGTAACTATGGCTACACCTTC | CASTFGHRGNYGYTF
TRBJ2-3 | TRBD1 | TRBV10-3 | TGTGCCATCAGGGGGACAGCCACAGATACGCAGTATTTT | CAIRGTATDTQYF
TRBJ2-7 | - | TRBV5-1 | TGCGCCAGCAGCTTGGCCCCCGGGATTAACTACGAGCAGTACTTC | CASSLAPGINYEQYF
TRBJ2-7 | - | TRBV14 | TGTGCCAGCAGACTGACAGGCACCTACGAGCAGTACTTC | CASRLTGTYEQYF
TRBJ2-3 | - | TRBV14 | TGTGCCAGCAGCCAAGATCATATACTCCCCCAAGACACAGATACGCAGTATTTT | CASSQDHILPQDTDTQYF